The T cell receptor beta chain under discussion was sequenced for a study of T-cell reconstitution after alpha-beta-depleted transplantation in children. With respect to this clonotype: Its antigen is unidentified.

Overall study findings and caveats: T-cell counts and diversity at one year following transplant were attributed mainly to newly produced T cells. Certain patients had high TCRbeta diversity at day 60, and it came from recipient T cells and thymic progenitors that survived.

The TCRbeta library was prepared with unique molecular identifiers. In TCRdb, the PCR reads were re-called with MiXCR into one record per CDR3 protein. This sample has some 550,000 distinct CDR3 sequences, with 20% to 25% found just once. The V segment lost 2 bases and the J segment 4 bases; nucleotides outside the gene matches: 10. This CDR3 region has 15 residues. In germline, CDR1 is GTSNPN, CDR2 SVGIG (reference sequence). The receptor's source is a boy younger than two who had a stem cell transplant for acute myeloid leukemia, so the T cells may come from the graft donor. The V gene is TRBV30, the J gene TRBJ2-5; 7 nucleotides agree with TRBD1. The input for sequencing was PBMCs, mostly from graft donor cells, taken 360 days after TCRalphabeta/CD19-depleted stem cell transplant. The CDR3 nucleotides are TGTGCCTGGAGTACACAGGGGACGAGGGGAGAGACCCAGTACTTC. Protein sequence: CAWSTQGTRGETQYF.